These T cell receptor beta chains were read from a single sample in a study of cytomegalovirus exposure and HLA in healthy donors. Profiled with immunoSEQ multiplex PCR; TCRdb holds only in-frame clones, not every one. The table has some 110,000 clones, 74% seen once; the top ten hold about 4%. Sequenced input: PBMCs. Receptors were obtained from a woman in her forties or fifties in good health and CMV-seropositive. Each CDR3 is given without its conserved first and last residue. Each record gives: V gene, CDR3 protein.

v_call: TRBV7-9
cdr3_aa: SSSPLGRDTEAF

v_call: TRBV6-6
cdr3_aa: ASSSRERELF

v_call: TRBV5-1
cdr3_aa: ASSSTSDYNEQF

v_call: TRBV5-6
cdr3_aa: ASSFVGTDTQY

v_call: TRBV7-9
cdr3_aa: ASSQSGGALHEQF

v_call: TRBV29-1
cdr3_aa: SVVYRGPLAGELF

v_call: TRBV5-1
cdr3_aa: ASSLGGDQPQH

v_call: TRBV27
cdr3_aa: ASSLSNTGRDTQY

v_call: TRBV4-3
cdr3_aa: ASSQSQGLGNTIY

v_call: TRBV6-4
cdr3_aa: ASSVGRNTYNEQF

v_call: TRBV19
cdr3_aa: ASSMRVRSNQPQH

v_call: TRBV7-9
cdr3_aa: ASSWPIQELEGYT

v_call: TRBV9
cdr3_aa: ASSVGSSGGEQY

v_call: TRBV5-1
cdr3_aa: ASSWGTGALEQY

v_call: TRBV9
cdr3_aa: ASSVTAGNPQDTQY

v_call: TRBV29-1
cdr3_aa: SVDSPESTEAF

v_call: TRBV6-5
cdr3_aa: ASTQGAGGTDTQY

v_call: TRBV29-1
cdr3_aa: SVRGGINQPQH

v_call: TRBV6-1
cdr3_aa: ASSEVNSQPQH

v_call: TRBV28
cdr3_aa: ATPGQGRYGYT

v_call: TRBV15
cdr3_aa: ATSRDKGAGNQPQH

v_call: TRBV5-1
cdr3_aa: ASSSVSNSPLH

v_call: TRBV19
cdr3_aa: ASSMPSGGFNEQF

v_call: TRBV5-1
cdr3_aa: ASSGRTGLPNEKLF

v_call: TRBV4-3
cdr3_aa: ASSQGLLADTDTQY

v_call: TRBV27
cdr3_aa: ASSLSPGGEQF

v_call: TRBV10-2
cdr3_aa: ASNPSVAGMGETQY

v_call: TRBV9
cdr3_aa: ASSVTTGSYGYT

v_call: TRBV15
cdr3_aa: TTSRDTGDFTGELF

v_call: TRBV19
cdr3_aa: ASSRDRTNYGYT

v_call: TRBV6-1
cdr3_aa: ASILASPSYNEQF

v_call: TRBV29-1
cdr3_aa: SPSLQANHGAAFNYGYT

v_call: TRBV27
cdr3_aa: ASSYGGGSIYEQF

v_call: TRBV6-5
cdr3_aa: ASSYGTSGGDTQY

v_call: TRBV10-3
cdr3_aa: AISKLWTGTNEQF